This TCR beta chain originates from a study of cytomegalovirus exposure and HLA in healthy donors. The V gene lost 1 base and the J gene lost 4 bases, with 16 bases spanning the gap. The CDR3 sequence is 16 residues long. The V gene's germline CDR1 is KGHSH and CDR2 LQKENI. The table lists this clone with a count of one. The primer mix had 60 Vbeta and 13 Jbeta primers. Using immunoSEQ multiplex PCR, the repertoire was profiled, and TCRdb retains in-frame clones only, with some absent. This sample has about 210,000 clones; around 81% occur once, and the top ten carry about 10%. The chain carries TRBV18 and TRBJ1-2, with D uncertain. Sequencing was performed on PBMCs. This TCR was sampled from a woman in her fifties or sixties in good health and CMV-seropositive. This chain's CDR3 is CASSPLPRREGYGYTF. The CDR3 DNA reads TGTGCCAGCTCACCACTACCTCGTAGGGAGGGCTATGGCTACACCTTC.